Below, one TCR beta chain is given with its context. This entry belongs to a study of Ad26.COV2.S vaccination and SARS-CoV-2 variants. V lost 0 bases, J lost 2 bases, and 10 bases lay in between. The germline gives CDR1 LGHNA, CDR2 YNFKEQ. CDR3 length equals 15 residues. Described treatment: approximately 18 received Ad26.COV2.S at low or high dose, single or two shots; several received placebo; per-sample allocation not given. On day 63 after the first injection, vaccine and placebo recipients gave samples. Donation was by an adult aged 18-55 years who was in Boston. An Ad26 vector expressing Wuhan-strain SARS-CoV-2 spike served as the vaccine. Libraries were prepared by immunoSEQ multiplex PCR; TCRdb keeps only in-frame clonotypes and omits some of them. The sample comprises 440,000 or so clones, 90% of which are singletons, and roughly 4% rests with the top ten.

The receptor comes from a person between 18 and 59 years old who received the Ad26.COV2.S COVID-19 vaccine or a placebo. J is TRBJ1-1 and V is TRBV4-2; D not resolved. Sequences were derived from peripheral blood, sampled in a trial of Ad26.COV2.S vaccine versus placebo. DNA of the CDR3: TGTGCCAGCAGCCAAGATTCATCAGCAAACACTGAAGCTTTCTTT. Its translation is CASSQDSSANTEAFF.